The 2 T cell receptor beta chains in this list originate from one sample, sequenced in a study of a mutant IDH1 vaccine in newly diagnosed glioma. The data were produced by immunoSEQ multiplex PCR, yet TCRdb's version contains in-frame clones alone and is incomplete. The table shows 70,000 to 100,000 clones, with around 90% occurring only once. For these TCRs, the target antigens are not known. Time point defined: week 5, during vaccination. Vaccinated patients received 300 ug of mutant IDH1 20-mer peptide per dose, with topical imiquimod. Source: PBMCs, taken from a glioma patient whose treatment included an IDH1 peptide vaccine. These receptors were collected from a woman aged 45-60 years with glioma.

The J gene is TRBJ2-7, the V gene TRBV6-5, with 7 bases aligning to TRBD1. J lost 13 bases, V lost 2 bases, and 5 bases had no gene match. CDR1 is MNHEY and CDR2 is SVGAGI in the germline V gene. This CDR3 is 11 amino acids long. CDR3 coding DNA: TGTGCCAGCAGTTACGGGACAGCCCTATACTTC. It codes for CASSYGTALYF.

This clone was recorded only once. For the CDR3, the DNA is TGTGCCAGCAGTGAAGTGAACGAGCAGTACTTC. Translated: CASSEVNEQYF. This rearrangement joins TRBV2 to TRBJ2-7; D gene unclear. V was cut by 1 base and J by 5 bases, with 3 bases left in between. The CDR3 loop spans 11 amino acids. Germline V lookup: CDR1 SNHLY, CDR2 FYNNEI. The full variable domain, rest sourced from reference TRBV2 and TRBJ2-7, is EPEVTQTPSHQVTQMGQEVILRCVPISNHLYFYWYRQILGQKVEFLVSFYNNEISEKSEIFDDQFSVERPDGSNFTLKIRSTKLEDSAMYFCASSEVNEQYFGPGTRLTVT.